The next 9 T cell receptor beta chains were all read from a single sample in a study of blood T cell repertoires in COVID-19. Profiled with immunoSEQ multiplex PCR; TCRdb holds only in-frame clones, not every one. The table includes nearly 200,000 clones, roughly 79% detected once. The sequenced sample consisted of peripheral blood. These receptor sequences come from a human donor with acute or convalescent COVID-19. The donor label of this sample is uncertain.

CDR3 amino acids: CASSLGQGGNTEAFF. The CDR3 DNA is TGTGCCAGCAGCTTAGGTCAGGGGGGGAACACTGAAGCTTTCTTT. The rearrangement links TRBV7-2 to TRBJ1-1; TRBD1 matches 7 bases. The CDR3 has 15 amino acids. CDR1 is SGHTA and CDR2 is FQGNSA in the germline V gene. Trimming at V came to 1 base and at J to 1 base, leaving 3 bases not matched to a gene.

The chain is built from TRBV5-6 and TRBJ1-2, with a weak D call TRBD1 (6 bases). The CDR3 consists of 13 residues. Germline loops: CDR1 SGHDT, CDR2 YYEEEE. V dropped 0 bases and J dropped 4 bases, with 7 bases sitting between them. DNA of the CDR3: TGTGCCAGCAGCTTGGGAGGGGGCTATGGCTACACCTTC. This encodes CASSLGGGYGYTF.

In this sample, this clone turned up once. The chain joins TRBV12-3 or TRBV12-4 to TRBJ1-2; D is unclear. CDR3 length equals 13 residues. V lost 6 bases to trimming and J lost 5 bases, with 13 bases between them. Here the CDR3 DNA reads TGTGCCAGCAGCGGACTGCAGCTATATGGCTACACCTTC. Translation: CASSGLQLYGYTF.

This rearrangement joins TRBV7-2 to TRBJ2-7; D remains unclear. From germline, CDR1 is SGHTA and CDR2 FQGNSA. The CDR3 contains 15 residues. V shed 3 bases and J shed 6 bases, with 18 bases lying between them. Here the CDR3 reads CASSFATGSKREQYF. In DNA, the CDR3 is TGTGCCAGCAGCTTCGCCACCGGGTCTAAACGCGAGCAGTACTTC.

J is TRBJ1-1 and V is TRBV3-1 (or the pseudogene TRBV3-2); TRBD1 agrees at 7 bases. This CDR3 comprises 13 residues. The junction had 1 base not matched to a gene; V was cut back by 5 bases and J by 1 base. Looked up from germline, CDR1 is LGHDT and CDR2 is YNNKEL (reference sequence). CDR3 sequence reads: CASSWTGNTEAFF. The CDR3 DNA reads as TGTGCCAGCAGCTGGACAGGGAACACTGAAGCTTTCTTT.

This clone has more than one count but fewer than ten. The DNA for the CDR3 is TGTGCCAGCAACCTAGCGGGAAGCTCCTACAATGAGCAGTTCTTC. It yields the protein CASNLAGSSYNEQFF. This rearrangement joins TRBV9 to TRBJ2-1, with 9 bases matching TRBD2. CDR1 SGDLS and CDR2 YYNGEE come from the germline V gene. This CDR3 comprises 15 residues. The V and J ends lost 6 bases and 0 bases, in that order; junction bases with no gene match: 4.

V and J are TRBV19 and TRBJ1-5; 9 nucleotides align to TRBD1. The CDR3 runs to 14 residues. With V trimmed by 10 bases and J by 3 bases, 7 bases remained unmatched. The germline gives CDR1 LNHDA, CDR2 SQIVND (reference sequence). The CDR3 bases are TGTGCCACCTGGGACAGGGTCGCCAATCAGCCCCAGCATTTT. Translated, it gives CATWDRVANQPQHF. Using reference TRBV19 and TRBJ1-5 for the parts outside the CDR3, the full variable domain is DGGITQSPKYLFRKEGQNVTLSCEQNLNHDAMYWYRQDPGQGLRLIYYSQIVNDFQKGDIAEGYSVSREKKESFPLTVTSAQKNPTAFYLCATWDRVANQPQHFGDGTRLSIL.

The chain joins TRBV27 to TRBJ1-5; TRBD1 aligns across 8 bases. Germline assignment: CDR1 MNHEY and CDR2 SMNVEV (reference sequence). The CDR3 loop spans 15 amino acids. With 5 bases clipped from V and 6 bases from J, the junction kept 9 bases outside the gene matches. CDR3 sequence reads: CASSKDRERFQPQHF. The CDR3 DNA follows: TGTGCCAGCAGTAAGGACAGGGAACGTTTTCAGCCCCAGCATTTT.

The gene calls are TRBV5-1 and TRBJ2-2; TRBD2 agrees at 9 bases. The junction had 3 bases not matched to a gene; V was cut back by 0 bases and J by 6 bases. CDR1 and CDR2 from the germline V gene are SGHRS and YFSETQ. The CDR3 contains 15 residues. The CDR3: CASSLVAGASGELFF. The CDR3 DNA reads as TGCGCCAGCAGCTTGGTAGCGGGAGCGTCCGGGGAGCTGTTTTTT.